Listed below are T cell receptor beta chains from one sample, sequenced in a study of blood T cell repertoires in COVID-19. Clones were sequenced by immunoSEQ multiplex PCR, and TCRdb holds only the in-frame ones, with some missing. The repertoire has 210,000 or so clones, more than 80% of them found once; the top ten carry 2% to 3%. What was sequenced was peripheral blood. The source of these receptors is a man aged 30-40 years with COVID-19, enrolled during active disease. CDR3s include the opening cysteine and the closing phenylalanine or tryptophan. The D gene is left open where the match is weak. The listing skips clone size in some rows; elsewhere it reads once, few, many or a size class.

j_call cdr3_length v_call d_call clone_size cdr3_nt cdr3_aa
TRBJ1-1 10 TRBV10-3 - once TGTGCCCCGATACTTTCGGGAGCTTTCTTT CAPILSGAFF
TRBJ2-2 15 TRBV28 TRBD2 - TGTGCCAGCAGTTTAAGGGAGGGGTACACCGGGGAGCTGTTTTTT CASSLREGYTGELFF
TRBJ1-4 15 TRBV6-5 - - TGTGCCAGCAGGTTGGACTCTCGCCCCCATGAAAAACTGTTTTTT CASRLDSRPHEKLFF
TRBJ2-1 22 TRBV9 - - TGTGCCAGCAGCGTTTCTACAGTTTCGGGGCAGGGGCAAATGAGCTCCTACAATGAGCAGTTCTTC CASSVSTVSGQGQMSSYNEQFF
TRBJ1-1 13 TRBV7-2 - - TGTGCCAGCAGCACCGCGGTGCGAGATGAAGCTTTCTTT CASSTAVRDEAFF
TRBJ2-1 14 TRBV5-1 - - TGCGCCAGCAGCTTGGTTCGCGGGGACAATGAGCAGTTCTTC CASSLVRGDNEQFF
TRBJ2-4 16 TRBV6-2/TRBV6-3 - - TGTGCCAGCAGTTACTTGGGAGAGCTAGCCAAAAACATTCAGTACTTC CASSYLGELAKNIQYF
TRBJ2-5 14 TRBV7-2 - - TGTGCCAGCAGCTTAGGAAGAGCTGTAGAGACCCAGTACTTC CASSLGRAVETQYF
TRBJ2-3 14 TRBV7-3 TRBD2 few TGTGCCAGCAGTTTCAGCGGGGTCACAGATACGCAGTATTTT CASSFSGVTDTQYF
TRBJ2-1 16 TRBV11-3 - - TGTGCCAGCAGCTTATGGTCCGAGAGCTCCTACAATGAGCAGTTCTTC CASSLWSESSYNEQFF
TRBJ2-7 15 TRBV19 TRBD1 once TGTGCCAGTAGTATAGGGGACAGGGGGCTATACGAGCAGTACTTC CASSIGDRGLYEQYF
TRBJ1-1 17 TRBV19 - - TGTGCCAGTACGGGGAGTGGGGGGTTCAGTATACGTACTGAAGCTTTCTTT CASTGSGGFSIRTEAFF
TRBJ2-3 17 TRBV5-8 TRBD2 - TGTGCCAGCAGCGCTGGTCTAGCGGGGGAGCGAACAGATACGCAGTATTTT CASSAGLAGERTDTQYF